The rows below give T cell receptor beta chains drawn from one sample of a study of shared clonotypes between healthy human individuals. Clones were read by immunoSEQ multiplex PCR, and TCRdb kept only the in-frame ones, dropping some. Of about 470,000 clones listed, roughly 83% are singletons. Material for sequencing was PBMCs. All receptors derive from a woman in her forties in good health. Some clones in this sample may be carry-over from other donors' samples. CDR3s include the opening cysteine and the closing phenylalanine or tryptophan. Fields, in order: CDR3 length, D gene, V gene, J gene, clone size, CDR3 protein, CDR3 DNA. The D gene is left open where the match is weak. Where a row states a size, it is once, few, many or the class of an expanded clone; other rows omit it.

CDR3 length: 17
D gene: TRBD2
V gene: TRBV15
J gene: TRBJ2-3
clone size: NA
CDR3 protein: CATSNPGLAESTDTQYF
CDR3 DNA: TGTGCCACCAGCAATCCCGGACTAGCGGAAAGCACAGATACGCAGTATTTT

CDR3 length: 16
D gene: TRBD2
V gene: TRBV7-3
J gene: TRBJ2-3
clone size: NA
CDR3 protein: CASSLGGAGGPNTQYF
CDR3 DNA: TGTGCCAGCAGCTTGGGGGGAGCGGGAGGGCCAAATACGCAGTATTTT

CDR3 length: 13
D gene: TRBD2
V gene: TRBV18
J gene: TRBJ2-1
clone size: NA
CDR3 protein: CASSFRRESEQFF
CDR3 DNA: TGTGCCAGCTCATTTAGGCGGGAGTCTGAGCAGTTCTTC

CDR3 length: 13
D gene: TRBD2
V gene: TRBV29-1
J gene: TRBJ2-1
clone size: NA
CDR3 protein: CSAGLADYNEQFF
CDR3 DNA: TGCAGCGCAGGACTAGCGGACTACAATGAGCAGTTCTTC

CDR3 length: 13
D gene: NA
V gene: TRBV5-4
J gene: TRBJ2-5
clone size: NA
CDR3 protein: CASRDTTQETQYF
CDR3 DNA: TGTGCCAGCAGAGATACAACCCAAGAGACCCAGTACTTC

CDR3 length: 14
D gene: NA
V gene: TRBV2
J gene: TRBJ1-2
clone size: NA
CDR3 protein: CASSGRANPDGYTF
CDR3 DNA: TGTGCCAGCAGTGGCCGGGCAAATCCGGATGGCTACACCTTC

CDR3 length: 14
D gene: TRBD1
V gene: TRBV6-6
J gene: TRBJ1-1
clone size: NA
CDR3 protein: CASSPQGAGTEAFF
CDR3 DNA: TGTGCCAGCAGCCCACAGGGGGCTGGCACTGAAGCTTTCTTT

CDR3 length: 17
D gene: NA
V gene: TRBV4-2
J gene: TRBJ1-4
clone size: NA
CDR3 protein: CASSQDPTGSGNEKLFF
CDR3 DNA: TGTGCCAGCAGCCAAGACCCCACAGGGAGCGGTAATGAAAAACTGTTTTTT

CDR3 length: 14
D gene: NA
V gene: TRBV10-1
J gene: TRBJ2-7
clone size: NA
CDR3 protein: CASSTGQNPYEQYF
CDR3 DNA: TGCGCCAGCAGTACCGGACAGAACCCCTACGAGCAGTACTTC

CDR3 length: 15
D gene: TRBD2
V gene: TRBV30
J gene: TRBJ2-3
clone size: NA
CDR3 protein: CAWRTSGRSTDTQYF
CDR3 DNA: TGTGCCTGGCGGACTAGCGGGAGGAGCACAGATACGCAGTATTTT

CDR3 length: 12
D gene: TRBD1
V gene: TRBV19
J gene: TRBJ2-2
clone size: many
CDR3 protein: CASSSDRRKLFF
CDR3 DNA: TGTGCCAGTAGTTCGGACAGGCGGAAGCTGTTTTTT

CDR3 length: 14
D gene: NA
V gene: TRBV5-1
J gene: TRBJ1-1
clone size: NA
CDR3 protein: CASSYTQGVGEAFF
CDR3 DNA: TGCGCCAGCAGCTACACACAGGGCGTCGGTGAAGCTTTCTTT

CDR3 length: 14
D gene: TRBD2
V gene: TRBV5-1
J gene: TRBJ2-3
clone size: NA
CDR3 protein: CASRVSGVTDTQYF
CDR3 DNA: TGCGCCAGCAGGGTTAGCGGGGTAACAGATACGCAGTATTTT

CDR3 length: 13
D gene: NA
V gene: TRBV7-9
J gene: TRBJ1-1
clone size: NA
CDR3 protein: CASSLNGDTEAFF
CDR3 DNA: TGTGCCAGCAGCTTAAATGGTGACACTGAAGCTTTCTTT

CDR3 length: 13
D gene: TRBD2
V gene: TRBV29-1
J gene: TRBJ2-5
clone size: NA
CDR3 protein: CSVAPSGAPSQYF
CDR3 DNA: TGCAGCGTCGCCCCTAGCGGAGCTCCTTCCCAGTACTTC

CDR3 length: 15
D gene: NA
V gene: TRBV7-6
J gene: TRBJ2-7
clone size: NA
CDR3 protein: CASSSWGESSYEQYF
CDR3 DNA: TGTGCCAGCAGCTCTTGGGGGGAGAGCTCCTACGAGCAGTACTTC

CDR3 length: 14
D gene: NA
V gene: TRBV9
J gene: TRBJ1-2
clone size: NA
CDR3 protein: CASSDGQNLYGYTF
CDR3 DNA: TGTGCCAGCAGCGACGGACAGAATCTTTATGGCTACACCTTC

CDR3 length: 15
D gene: NA
V gene: TRBV6-4
J gene: TRBJ2-3
clone size: NA
CDR3 protein: CASSDSIGSTDTQYF
CDR3 DNA: TGTGCCAGCAGTGACTCGATAGGGAGCACAGATACGCAGTATTTT

CDR3 length: 14
D gene: NA
V gene: TRBV28
J gene: TRBJ2-1
clone size: few
CDR3 protein: CASLRGGNYNEQFF
CDR3 DNA: TGTGCCAGCCTTCGTGGGGGGAACTACAATGAGCAGTTCTTC

CDR3 length: 15
D gene: NA
V gene: TRBV7-9
J gene: TRBJ1-4
clone size: NA
CDR3 protein: CASSLAGTSNEKLFF
CDR3 DNA: TGTGCCAGCAGCTTAGCGGGCACAAGTAATGAAAAACTGTTTTTT

CDR3 length: 14
D gene: NA
V gene: TRBV11-2
J gene: TRBJ1-5
clone size: NA
CDR3 protein: CASSFKAGHQPQHF
CDR3 DNA: TGTGCCAGCAGCTTCAAGGCAGGCCATCAGCCCCAGCATTTT

CDR3 length: 14
D gene: NA
V gene: TRBV7-9
J gene: TRBJ1-2
clone size: NA
CDR3 protein: CASSLAGLNNGYTF
CDR3 DNA: TGTGCCAGCAGCTTGGCAGGATTGAATAATGGCTACACCTTC

CDR3 length: 14
D gene: NA
V gene: TRBV27
J gene: TRBJ2-2
clone size: NA
CDR3 protein: CASSLAPRYGELFF
CDR3 DNA: TGTGCCAGCAGTTTAGCCCCTAGATACGGGGAGCTGTTTTTT

CDR3 length: 12
D gene: NA
V gene: TRBV7-9
J gene: TRBJ1-5
clone size: NA
CDR3 protein: CASSLGDQPQHF
CDR3 DNA: TGTGCCAGCAGCTTGGGGGATCAGCCCCAGCATTTT

CDR3 length: 15
D gene: NA
V gene: TRBV4-2
J gene: TRBJ1-5
clone size: NA
CDR3 protein: CASSQDGGHDQPQHF
CDR3 DNA: TGTGCCAGCAGCCAAGATGGGGGGCACGATCAGCCCCAGCATTTT

CDR3 length: 13
D gene: NA
V gene: TRBV2
J gene: TRBJ2-3
clone size: NA
CDR3 protein: CASTRTSTDTQYF
CDR3 DNA: TGTGCCAGCACCCGGACCAGCACAGATACGCAGTATTTT

CDR3 length: 15
D gene: NA
V gene: TRBV7-3
J gene: TRBJ2-2
clone size: NA
CDR3 protein: CASSLNGRNTGELFF
CDR3 DNA: TGTGCCAGCAGCTTAAACGGACGTAACACCGGGGAGCTGTTTTTT

CDR3 length: 14
D gene: NA
V gene: TRBV6-6
J gene: TRBJ1-1
clone size: NA
CDR3 protein: CASSYRGVVTEAFF
CDR3 DNA: TGTGCCAGCAGTTACCGGGGCGTAGTCACTGAAGCTTTCTTT

CDR3 length: 17
D gene: NA
V gene: TRBV5-4
J gene: TRBJ2-1
clone size: NA
CDR3 protein: CASSLGRGGGLTKEQFF
CDR3 DNA: TGTGCCAGCAGCTTGGGACGTGGCGGCGGTCTTACGAAAGAGCAGTTCTTC

CDR3 length: 17
D gene: TRBD2
V gene: TRBV19
J gene: TRBJ2-1
clone size: NA
CDR3 protein: CASSIDPTSGAYNEQFF
CDR3 DNA: TGTGCCAGTAGTATAGATCCGACTAGCGGAGCTTACAATGAGCAGTTCTTC

CDR3 length: 12
D gene: NA
V gene: TRBV30
J gene: TRBJ2-7
clone size: NA
CDR3 protein: CAWSEKSYEQYF
CDR3 DNA: TGTGCCTGGAGTGAGAAGTCCTACGAGCAGTACTTC

CDR3 length: 14
D gene: NA
V gene: TRBV27
J gene: TRBJ1-6
clone size: once
CDR3 protein: CASSLGQATKPLHF
CDR3 DNA: TGTGCCAGCAGTTTAGGGCAGGCGACCAAACCCCTCCACTTT

CDR3 length: 14
D gene: TRBD2
V gene: TRBV7-2
J gene: TRBJ2-7
clone size: NA
CDR3 protein: CASSLGLAGVEQYF
CDR3 DNA: TGTGCCAGCAGCTTAGGCCTAGCGGGAGTCGAGCAGTACTTC